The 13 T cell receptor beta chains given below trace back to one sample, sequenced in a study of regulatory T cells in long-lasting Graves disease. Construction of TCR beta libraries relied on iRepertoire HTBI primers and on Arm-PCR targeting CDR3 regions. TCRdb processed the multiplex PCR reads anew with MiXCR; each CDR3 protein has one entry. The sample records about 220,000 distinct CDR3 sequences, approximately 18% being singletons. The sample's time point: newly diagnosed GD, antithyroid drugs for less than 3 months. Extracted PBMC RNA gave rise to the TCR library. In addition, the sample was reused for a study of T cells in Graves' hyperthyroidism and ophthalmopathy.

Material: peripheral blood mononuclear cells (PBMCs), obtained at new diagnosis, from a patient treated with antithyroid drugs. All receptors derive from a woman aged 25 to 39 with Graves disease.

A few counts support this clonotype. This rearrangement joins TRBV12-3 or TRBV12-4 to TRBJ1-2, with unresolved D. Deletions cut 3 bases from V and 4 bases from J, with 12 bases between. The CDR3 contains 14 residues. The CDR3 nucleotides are TGTGCCAGCAGTTTGTTGGATGGTGGCTATGGCTACACCTTC. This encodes CASSLLDGGYGYTF.

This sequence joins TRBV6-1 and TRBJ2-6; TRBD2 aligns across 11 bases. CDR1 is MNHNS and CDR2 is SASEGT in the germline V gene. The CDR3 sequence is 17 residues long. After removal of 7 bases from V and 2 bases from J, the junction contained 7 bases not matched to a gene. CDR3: CASTSGLAAAGANVLTF. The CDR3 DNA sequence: TGTGCCAGCACCTCGGGACTAGCGGCGGCTGGGGCCAACGTCCTGACTTTC.

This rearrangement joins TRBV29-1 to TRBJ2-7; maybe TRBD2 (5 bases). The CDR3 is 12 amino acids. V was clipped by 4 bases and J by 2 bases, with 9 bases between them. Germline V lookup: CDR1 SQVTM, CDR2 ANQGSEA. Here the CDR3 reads CSVVGETYEQYF. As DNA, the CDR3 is TGCAGCGTTGTTGGGGAGACCTACGAGCAGTACTTC.

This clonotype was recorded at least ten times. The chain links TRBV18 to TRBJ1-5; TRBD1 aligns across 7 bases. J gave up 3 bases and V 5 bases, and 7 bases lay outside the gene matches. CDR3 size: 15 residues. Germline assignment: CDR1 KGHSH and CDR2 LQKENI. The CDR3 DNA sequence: TGTGCCAGCTCATCCCGGGACAGCTTCAATCAGCCCCAGCATTTT. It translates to CASSSRDSFNQPQHF.

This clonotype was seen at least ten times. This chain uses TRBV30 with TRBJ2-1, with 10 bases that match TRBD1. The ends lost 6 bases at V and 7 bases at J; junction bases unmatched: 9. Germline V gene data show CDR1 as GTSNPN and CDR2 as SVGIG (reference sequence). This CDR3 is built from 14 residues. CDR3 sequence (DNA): TGTGCCTGTCCGACAGGGGGCCTGGGTAATGAGCAGTTCTTC. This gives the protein CACPTGGLGNEQFF.

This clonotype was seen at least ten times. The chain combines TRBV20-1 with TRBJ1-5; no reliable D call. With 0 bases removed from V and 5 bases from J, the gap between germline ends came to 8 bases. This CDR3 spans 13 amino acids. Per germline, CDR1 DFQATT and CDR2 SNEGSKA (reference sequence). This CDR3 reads CSARDLNDQPQHF. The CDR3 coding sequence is TGCAGTGCTAGAGATCTGAATGATCAGCCCCAGCATTTT.

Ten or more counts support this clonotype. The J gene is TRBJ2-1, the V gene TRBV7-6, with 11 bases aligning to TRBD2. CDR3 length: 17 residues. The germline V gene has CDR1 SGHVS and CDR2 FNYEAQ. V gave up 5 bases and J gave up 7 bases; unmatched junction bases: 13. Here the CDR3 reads CASSPGTSGPPGNEQFF. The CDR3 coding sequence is TGTGCCAGCAGCCCGGGGACTAGCGGTCCCCCGGGGAATGAGCAGTTCTTC.

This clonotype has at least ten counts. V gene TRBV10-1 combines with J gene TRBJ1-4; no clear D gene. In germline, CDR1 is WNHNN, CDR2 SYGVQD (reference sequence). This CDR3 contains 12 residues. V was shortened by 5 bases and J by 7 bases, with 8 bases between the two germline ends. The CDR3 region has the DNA TGCGCCAGCAGTCGACGTGGTGAAAAACTGTTTTTT. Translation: CASSRRGEKLFF.

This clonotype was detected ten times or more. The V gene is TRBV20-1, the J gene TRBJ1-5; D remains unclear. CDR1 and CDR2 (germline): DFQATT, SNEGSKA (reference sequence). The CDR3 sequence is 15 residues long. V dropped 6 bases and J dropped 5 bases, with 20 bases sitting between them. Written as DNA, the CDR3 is TGCAGTGCACCCAAGGGAGGGATGAGGGATCAGCCCCAGCATTTT. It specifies CSAPKGGMRDQPQHF.

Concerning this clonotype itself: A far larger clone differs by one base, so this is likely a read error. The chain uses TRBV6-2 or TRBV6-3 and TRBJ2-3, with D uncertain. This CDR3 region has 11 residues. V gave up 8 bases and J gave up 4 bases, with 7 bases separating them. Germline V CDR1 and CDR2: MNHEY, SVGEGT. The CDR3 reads CASGEADTQYF. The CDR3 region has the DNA TGTGCCAGCGGTGAAGCAGATACGCAGTATTTT.

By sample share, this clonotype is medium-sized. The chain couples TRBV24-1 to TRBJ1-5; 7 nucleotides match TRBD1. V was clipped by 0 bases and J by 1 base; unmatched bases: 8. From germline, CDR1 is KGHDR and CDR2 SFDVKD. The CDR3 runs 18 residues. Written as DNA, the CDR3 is TGTGCCACCAGTGATTTGTGGAGGGGGCGGAAGAGCAATCAGCCCCAGCATTTT. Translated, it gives CATSDLWRGRKSNQPQHF.

The CDR3 spells CASKSPDGKFYGYTF. The CDR3 region has the DNA TGTGCCAGCAAATCCCCGGACGGAAAGTTCTATGGCTACACCTTC. The chain links TRBV6-2 or TRBV6-3 to TRBJ1-2; D gene uncertain. The CDR3 has 15 residues. V lost 7 bases and J 4 bases, leaving 19 bases between the germline ends. Germline V lookup: CDR1 MNHEY, CDR2 SVGEGT.

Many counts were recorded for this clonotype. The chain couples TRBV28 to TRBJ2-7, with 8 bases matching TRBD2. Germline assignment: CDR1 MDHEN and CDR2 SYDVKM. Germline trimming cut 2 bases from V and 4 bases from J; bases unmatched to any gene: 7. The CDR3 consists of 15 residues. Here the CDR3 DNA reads TGTGCCAGCAGTTTACCTTCTTCGGGGGGGTACGAGCAGTACTTC. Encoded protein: CASSLPSSGGYEQYF.